A single sample is the source of the 26 T cell receptor beta chains below, sequenced in a study of OX40 agonist ivuxolimab in advanced cancers. The method was immunoSEQ multiplex PCR; TCRdb's version includes in-frame clones alone and lacks a portion of them. In the table there are around 12,000 clones, approximately 87% of which are singletons. The source material was CD4+ or CD8+ T cells sorted from blood, sampled in a trial of the OX40 agonist ivuxolimab. The receptors shown here come from an adult with an advanced solid tumor such as melanoma, head and neck, liver or kidney cancer.

The gene calls are TRBV7-2 and TRBJ1-1; the D is unclear. The ends were cut back, 2 bases at V and 6 bases at J, with 13 bases in the middle. Germline CDR1 SGHTA, CDR2 FQGNSA. The CDR3 has 14 amino acids. CDR3 in amino acids: CASSLNSQAPEAFF. CDR3 DNA sequence: TGTGCCAGCAGCTTAAATTCGCAGGCCCCTGAAGCTTTCTTT.

The rearrangement uses TRBV6-6 and TRBJ2-7; 8 nucleotides align to TRBD1. The V segment lost 5 bases and the J segment 4 bases; nucleotides outside the gene matches: 10. Germline V CDR1 and CDR2: MNHNY, SVGAGI (reference sequence). The CDR3 has 15 amino acids. CDR3 nucleotides: TGTGCCAGCAGTCCCGGACGGACAGGGCGATACGAGCAGTACTTC. Translated: CASSPGRTGRYEQYF.

The V gene is TRBV4-2, the J gene TRBJ2-7, with 7 bases that match TRBD1. V lost 5 bases, J lost 2 bases, and 9 bases stayed unmatched. CDR1 is LGHNA and CDR2 is YNFKEQ in the germline V gene. The CDR3 extends over 15 amino acids. In DNA form, the CDR3 reads TGTGCCAGCAGCTTAAGGACAGGTGGGGCCTACGAGCAGTACTTC. Protein: CASSLRTGGAYEQYF.

This chain connects TRBV5-8 to TRBJ2-3; 14 nucleotides agree with TRBD2. Germline CDR1 reads SGHTS; CDR2 reads YDEGEE. Unmatched junction bases numbered 7, after V lost 7 bases and J lost 3 bases. The CDR3 is made up of 16 amino acids. CDR3 in amino acids: CASGLAGGSSTDTQYF. In DNA form, the CDR3 reads TGTGCCAGCGGACTAGCGGGAGGAAGCAGTACAGATACGCAGTATTTT.

This chain uses TRBV28 with TRBJ2-6; D gene unclear. The ends were cut back, 3 bases at V and 1 base at J, with 7 bases in the middle. The germline V gene encodes CDR1 MDHEN and CDR2 SYDVKM. The CDR3 is made up of 15 amino acids. The CDR3 DNA is TGTGCCAGCAGTTTTGGTCTTTCTGGGGCCAACGTCCTGACTTTC. This gives the protein CASSFGLSGANVLTF.

V usage is TRBV19 and J usage is TRBJ2-1, with 8 nucleotides matching TRBD2. J was trimmed by 4 bases and V by 7 bases; bases with no gene match: 6. Germline V gene data show CDR1 as LNHDA and CDR2 as SQIVND (reference sequence). This CDR3 spans 14 amino acids. Here the CDR3 DNA reads TGTGCCAGTACCTCTAGCGGGCTTTACAATGAGCAGTTCTTC. This gives the protein CASTSSGLYNEQFF.

The chain carries TRBV28 and TRBJ1-3, with D possibly being TRBD1 (6 bases). Germline V gives CDR1 MDHEN, CDR2 SYDVKM. CDR3 length: 17 amino acids. V lost 6 bases to trimming and J lost 11 bases, with 29 bases between them. The CDR3 DNA is TGTGCCAGCAGGTCTAAATGGGACAATATCCGAGGGGTGTCCATATATTTT. Its translation: CASRSKWDNIRGVSIYF.

This clone was seen a single time. The rearrangement joins TRBV7-2 to TRBJ2-7; 15 bases are shared with TRBD2. From germline, CDR1 is SGHTA and CDR2 FQGNSA. V gave up 4 bases and J gave up 2 bases; unmatched junction bases: 0. CDR3 length equals 15 residues. The CDR3: CASSWTSGRAYEQYF. The CDR3 DNA follows: TGTGCCAGCAGCTGGACTAGCGGGAGGGCCTACGAGCAGTACTTC.

V and J are TRBV2 and TRBJ2-2, with D tentatively TRBD2 (5 bases). The CDR3 is 13 amino acids. CDR1 and CDR2 (germline): SNHLY, FYNNEI. The germline V and J ends were trimmed by 7 bases and 5 bases, with 11 bases remaining between them. The CDR3 nucleotides are TGTGCCAGCACCGGATGGGAGACCGGGGAGCTGTTTTTT. The encoded protein is CASTGWETGELFF.

The genes are TRBV5-6 and TRBJ2-1; 13 bases are a match to TRBD2. The junction had 7 bases not matched to a gene; V was cut back by 2 bases and J by 8 bases. The CDR3 has 16 residues. Germline CDR1 is SGHDT and CDR2 is YYEEEE. CDR3 in DNA: TGTGCCAGCAGCTTCCCGGGACTAGCGGGAAGAGATGAGCAGTTCTTC. It yields the protein CASSFPGLAGRDEQFF.

The rearrangement links TRBV7-8 to TRBJ2-3; 10 nucleotides align to TRBD1. Germline V gives CDR1 SGHVS, CDR2 FQNEAQ. This CDR3 is built from 17 residues. Germline trimming cut 5 bases from V and 10 bases from J; bases unmatched to any gene: 18. DNA of the CDR3: TGTGCCAGCAGCCTCCCCCGGGACAGGGGACGGGCATTTGCGCAGTATTTT. It encodes CASSLPRDRGRAFAQYF.

The chain carries TRBV27 and TRBJ2-5; D is uncertain. Germline values: CDR1 MNHEY, CDR2 SMNVEV (reference sequence). The V gene lost 3 bases and the J gene lost 1 base, with 0 bases spanning the gap. This CDR3 has 11 amino acids. CDR3 bases: TGTGCCAGCAGTTTCCAAGAGACCCAGTACTTC. Amino acid sequence: CASSFQETQYF.

The chain carries TRBV19 and TRBJ2-7, with a tentative D call TRBD2 (7 bases). This CDR3 comprises 16 residues. The ends were cut back, 4 bases at V and 1 base at J, with 17 bases in the middle. Germline V gene data show CDR1 as LNHDA and CDR2 as SQIVND (reference sequence). In nucleotides, the CDR3 is TGTGCCAGTAGTAGAGGGGGGGACCTCTTGTCCTACGAGCAGTACTTC. This gives the protein CASSRGGDLLSYEQYF.

The J gene is TRBJ2-1, the V gene TRBV19, with TRBD1 matching 7 bases. Trimming at V came to 5 bases and at J to 4 bases, leaving 2 bases not matched to a gene. Germline assignment: CDR1 LNHDA and CDR2 SQIVND (reference sequence). This CDR3 spans 13 amino acids. In DNA form, the CDR3 reads TGTGCCAGTAGTCGGACAGGATACAATGAGCAGTTCTTC. Amino acid sequence: CASSRTGYNEQFF.

This clone is medium-sized (0.01 to 0.1%). The chain couples TRBV5-1 to TRBJ2-1; the D call may be TRBD1 or TRBD2 (5 bases each). V lost 4 bases, J lost 9 bases, and 20 bases lay in between. The germline gives CDR1 SGHRS, CDR2 YFSETQ. CDR3 size: 15 residues. CDR3 loop: CASSPGSYTRGEQFF. Written as DNA, the CDR3 is TGCGCCAGCAGCCCAGGGAGCTACACCCGAGGTGAGCAGTTCTTC. Looking up the rest from reference TRBV5-1 and TRBJ2-1 gives the full variable domain: KAGVTQTPRYLIKTRGQQVTLSCSPISGHRSVSWYQQTPGQGLQFLFEYFSETQRNKGNFPGRFSGRQFSNSRSEMNVSTLELGDSALYLCASSPGSYTRGEQFFGPGTRLTVL.

CDR3 bases: TGTGCCAGCAGCGACACTACGGGTCAGCCCCAGCATTTT. Its translation is CASSDTTGQPQHF. The V and J genes are TRBV27 and TRBJ1-5, with unresolved D. CDR3 size: 13 residues. V was clipped by 6 bases and J by 6 bases, with 12 bases between them. Per germline, CDR1 MNHEY and CDR2 SMNVEV (reference sequence).

This rearrangement joins TRBV28 to TRBJ2-7; no definite D call. The V and J ends lost 3 bases and 5 bases respectively, with 5 bases between them. Germline CDR1 reads MDHEN; CDR2 reads SYDVKM. There are 11 residues in the CDR3. This CDR3 is CASSFLHEQYF. As DNA, the CDR3 is TGTGCCAGCAGTTTTCTCCACGAGCAGTACTTC.

The CDR3 reads CASSPNTGELFF. The CDR3 DNA reads TGTGCCAGTAGTCCAAACACCGGGGAGCTGTTTTTT. V and J are TRBV19 and TRBJ2-2; no definite D call. Per the germline V gene, CDR1 is LNHDA and CDR2 is SQIVND (reference sequence). V lost 5 bases, J lost 2 bases, and 3 bases lay in between. The CDR3 is made up of 12 amino acids.

This clone is classed as medium-sized. This rearrangement joins TRBV11-3 to TRBJ2-7; D remains unclear. In germline, CDR1 is SGHNT, CDR2 YENEEA. Trimming stripped 0 bases from V and 9 bases from J, with 9 bases between. The CDR3 totals 12 residues. The CDR3 bases are TGTGCCAGCAGCTTAGAGTCGGGCCCGCAGTACTTC. Its translation: CASSLESGPQYF.

The chain is built from TRBV28 and TRBJ1-2; the D gene is possibly TRBD1 (6 bases). Trimming removed 6 bases from V and 4 bases from J, with 6 bases in between. Germline CDR1 MDHEN, CDR2 SYDVKM. This CDR3 region has 11 residues. This CDR3 reads CASRGGYGYTF. CDR3 DNA: TGTGCCAGCAGAGGGGGCTATGGCTACACCTTC.

This clone was counted a single time. V gene TRBV7-9 combines with J gene TRBJ2-7; 13 bases match TRBD2. The V and J ends lost 2 bases and 0 bases, in that order; junction bases with no gene match: 4. Germline V CDR1 and CDR2: SEHNR, FQNEAQ (reference sequence). This CDR3 has 17 amino acids. The CDR3 spells CASSLLLAGGISYEQYF. The CDR3 region has the DNA TGTGCCAGCAGCTTACTACTAGCGGGAGGGATCTCCTACGAGCAGTACTTC.

For the CDR3, the DNA is TGTGCCAGCAGTTATGCAGGTACCTACGAGCAGTACTTC. It translates to CASSYAGTYEQYF. The V call is TRBV27, the J call TRBJ2-7; D uncertain. The V gene's germline CDR1 is MNHEY and CDR2 SMNVEV (reference sequence). The V end lost 4 bases, the J end lost 2 bases, and 9 bases lay between the germline ends. CDR3 size: 13 residues.

This rearrangement joins TRBV7-2 to TRBJ2-1; D gene ambiguous. The CDR3 runs 11 residues. Germline CDR1 reads SGHTA; CDR2 reads FQGNSA. Trimming left V 5 bases short and J 8 bases short, with 7 bases between. CDR3 in amino acids: CASSPYHEQFF. CDR3 nucleotides: TGTGCCAGCAGCCCGTACCATGAGCAGTTCTTC.

This clone has only one observation. The genes are TRBV27 and TRBJ2-5; D is possibly TRBD1 (5 bases). Trimming pared 4 bases from V and 3 bases from J, leaving 6 bases between. In germline, CDR1 is MNHEY, CDR2 SMNVEV (reference sequence). This CDR3 region has 12 residues. The CDR3 spells CASSSGKETQYF. CDR3 DNA sequence: TGTGCCAGCAGTTCAGGGAAAGAGACCCAGTACTTC.

CDR3 sequence: CASSLQGGYEQYF. The CDR3 bases are TGTGCCAGCAGCTTGCAGGGGGGCTACGAGCAGTACTTC. The chain has TRBV11-3 and TRBJ2-7; perhaps TRBD1 as D (7 bases). V gave up 3 bases and J gave up 3 bases, with 9 bases separating them. Germline values: CDR1 SGHNT, CDR2 YENEEA. The length of the CDR3 is 13 residues.

This clone occurred once. CDR3 protein: CASGPPHGGLTTETQYF. The CDR3 region has the DNA TGTGCCAGCGGCCCCCCTCACGGGGGATTAACTACCGAGACCCAGTACTTC. This chain links TRBV7-9 with TRBJ2-5, with D perhaps TRBD2 (6 bases). The CDR3 has 17 residues. Germline values: CDR1 SEHNR, CDR2 FQNEAQ (reference sequence). The V end was cut by 8 bases, the J end by 5 bases, with 27 bases between.